This paragraph covers one TCR beta chain sequence. The germline gives CDR1 ENHRY, CDR2 SYGVKD. J gave up 0 bases and V 8 bases, and 5 bases lay outside the gene matches. This CDR3 is built from 14 residues. Assay: immunoSEQ multiplex PCR; the TCRdb copy retains only in-frame clones and omits some. Altogether roughly 91,000 clones are present, around 80% being singletons, with the ten largest covering approximately 1.2%. The sample belongs to a study of blood T cell repertoires in COVID-19. The V gene is TRBV10-3, the J gene TRBJ2-7; 9 positions agree with TRBD1. Sequencing was performed on peripheral blood. The sequence was obtained from a woman of 80 years or more with acute or convalescent COVID-19. The CDR3 reads CAIGRGQGSYEQYF. The CDR3 DNA is TGTGCCATCGGTCGGGGACAGGGCTCCTACGAGCAGTACTTC.